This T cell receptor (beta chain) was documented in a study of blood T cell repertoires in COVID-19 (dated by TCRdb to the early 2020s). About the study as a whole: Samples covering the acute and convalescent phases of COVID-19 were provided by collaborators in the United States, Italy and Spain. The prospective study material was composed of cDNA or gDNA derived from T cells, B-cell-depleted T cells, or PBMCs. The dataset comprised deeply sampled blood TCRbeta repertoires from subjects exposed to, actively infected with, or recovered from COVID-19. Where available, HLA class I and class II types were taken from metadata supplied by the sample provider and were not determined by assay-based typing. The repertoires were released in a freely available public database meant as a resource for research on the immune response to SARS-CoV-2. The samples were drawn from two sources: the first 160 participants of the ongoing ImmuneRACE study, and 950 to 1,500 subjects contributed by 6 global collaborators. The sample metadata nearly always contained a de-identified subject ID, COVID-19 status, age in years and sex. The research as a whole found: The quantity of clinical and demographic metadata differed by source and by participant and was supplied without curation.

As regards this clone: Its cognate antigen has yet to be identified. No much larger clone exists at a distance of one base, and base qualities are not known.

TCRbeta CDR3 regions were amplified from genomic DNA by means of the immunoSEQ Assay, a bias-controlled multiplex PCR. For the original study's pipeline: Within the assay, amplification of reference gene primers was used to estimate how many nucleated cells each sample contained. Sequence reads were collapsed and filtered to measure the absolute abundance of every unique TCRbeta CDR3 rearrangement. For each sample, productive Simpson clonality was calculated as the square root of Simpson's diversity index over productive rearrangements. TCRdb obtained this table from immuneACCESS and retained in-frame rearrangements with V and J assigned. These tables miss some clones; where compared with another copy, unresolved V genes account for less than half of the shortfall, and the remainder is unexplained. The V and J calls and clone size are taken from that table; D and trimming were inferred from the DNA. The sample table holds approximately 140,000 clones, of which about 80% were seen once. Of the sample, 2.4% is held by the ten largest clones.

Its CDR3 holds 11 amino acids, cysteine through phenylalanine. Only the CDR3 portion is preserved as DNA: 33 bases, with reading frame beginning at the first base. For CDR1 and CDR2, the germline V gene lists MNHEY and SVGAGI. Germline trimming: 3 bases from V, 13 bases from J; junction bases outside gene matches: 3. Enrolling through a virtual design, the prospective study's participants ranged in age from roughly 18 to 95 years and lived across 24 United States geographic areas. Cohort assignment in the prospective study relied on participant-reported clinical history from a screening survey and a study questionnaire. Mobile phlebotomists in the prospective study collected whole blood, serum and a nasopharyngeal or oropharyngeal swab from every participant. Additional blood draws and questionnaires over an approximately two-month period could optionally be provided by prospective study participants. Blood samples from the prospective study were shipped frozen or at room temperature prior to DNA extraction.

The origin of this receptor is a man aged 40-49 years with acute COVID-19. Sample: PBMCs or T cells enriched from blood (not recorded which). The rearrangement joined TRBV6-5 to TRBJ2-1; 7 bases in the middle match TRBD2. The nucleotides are TGTGCCAGCAGTTATGGGACTACACAGTTCTTC. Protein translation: CASSYGTTQFF.